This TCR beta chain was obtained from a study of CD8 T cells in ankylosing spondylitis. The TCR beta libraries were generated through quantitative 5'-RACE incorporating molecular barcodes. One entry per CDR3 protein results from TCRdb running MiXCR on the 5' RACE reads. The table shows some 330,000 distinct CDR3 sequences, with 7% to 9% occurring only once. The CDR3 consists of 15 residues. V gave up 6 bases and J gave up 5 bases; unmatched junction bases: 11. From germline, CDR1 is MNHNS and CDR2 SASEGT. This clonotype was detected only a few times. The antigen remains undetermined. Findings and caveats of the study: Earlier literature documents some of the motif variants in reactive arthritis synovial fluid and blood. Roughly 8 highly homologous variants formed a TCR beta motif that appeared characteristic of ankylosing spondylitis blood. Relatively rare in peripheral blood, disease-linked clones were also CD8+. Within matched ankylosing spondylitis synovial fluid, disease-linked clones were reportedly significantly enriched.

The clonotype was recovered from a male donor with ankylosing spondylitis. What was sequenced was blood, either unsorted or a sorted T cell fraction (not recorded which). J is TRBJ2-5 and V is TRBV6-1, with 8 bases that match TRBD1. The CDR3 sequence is CASSSDYRGSETQYF. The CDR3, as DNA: TGTGCCAGCAGCAGCGATTACAGGGGGTCGGAGACCCAGTACTTC.